A selection of T cell receptor beta chains follows, all from one sample in a study of blood T cell repertoires in COVID-19. Produced via immunoSEQ multiplex PCR; TCRdb's table is partial and in-frame only. The sample holds around 170,000 clones; 88% are singletons and the top ten take about 9.4%. The source material was PBMCs or T cells enriched from blood (not recorded which). All receptors come from a woman younger than 35 who had recovered from COVID-19. Each CDR3 is given with its conserved first and last residue. Fields, in order: D gene, J gene, V gene, clone size, CDR3 DNA, CDR3 protein. A D gene is named only where the DNA matches it firmly. Clone size appears in some rows only: once, few, many, or a class for an expanded clone.

>TRBD2|TRBJ2-1|TRBV4-2|NA
TGTGCCAGCAGCCAGGGGCGGGAGATTGATGAGCAGTTCTTC
CASSQGREIDEQFF
>NA|TRBJ1-5|TRBV7-2|NA
TGTGCCAGCAGCTTAGAGGCAGGGCTCAATCAGCCCCAGCATTTT
CASSLEAGLNQPQHF
>TRBD1|TRBJ1-2|TRBV20-1|NA
TGCAGTGCGCGACAGGGGGAAGGCTACACCTTC
CSARQGEGYTF
>TRBD2|TRBJ2-1|TRBV5-5|NA
TGTGCCAGCAGCAGCGCCGGGACTAGGTTTCCCACTGAGCAGTTCTTC
CASSSAGTRFPTEQFF
>NA|TRBJ1-5|TRBV28|NA
TGTGCCATAAGTCACACCGTGAATCAGCCCCAGCATTTT
CAISHTVNQPQHF
>NA|TRBJ2-6|TRBV21-1|few
TGTGCCAGCAGCATTAAACTATACGGACACGAGAGCTCTGGGGCCAACGTCCTGACTTTC
CASSIKLYGHESSGANVLTF
>NA|TRBJ1-2|TRBV21-1|once
TGTGCCAGCAGCAAATGGAACTCCCTGACAGGGCGCTATGGCTACACCTTC
CASSKWNSLTGRYGYTF
>TRBD1|TRBJ2-7|TRBV5-4|NA
TGTGCCAGCAGGTTCGGACAGGGACCTTCCTACGAGCAGTACTTC
CASRFGQGPSYEQYF
>TRBD2|TRBJ2-7|TRBV11-2|many
TGTGCCAGCAGGACTAGCGGGGCCTACGAGCAGTACTTC
CASRTSGAYEQYF
>NA|TRBJ2-2|TRBV5-1|NA
TGCGCCAGCAGCTTTTCGGGGGGCGTGGGTTACACCGGGGAGCTGTTTTTT
CASSFSGGVGYTGELFF
>NA|TRBJ1-2|TRBV3-1/TRBV3-2|NA
TGTGCCAGCAGCCAAGATCAAAACTATGGCTACACCTTC
CASSQDQNYGYTF
>NA|TRBJ1-1|TRBV7-9|NA
TGTGCCAGCAGCTTACCCGTGAACACTGAAGCTTTCTTT
CASSLPVNTEAFF